These T cell receptor beta chains were read from a single sample in a study of T cells in Graves' hyperthyroidism and ophthalmopathy. TCRdb itself ran the multiplex PCR reads through MiXCR, one entry per CDR3 protein. The sample yields around 660,000 distinct CDR3 sequences, 45% seen once. Material: peripheral blood or thyroid tissue (not recorded which). The receptors shown here come from an adult man with Graves' disease, either hyperthyroidism or ophthalmopathy (not recorded which). Each CDR3 is given without its conserved first and last residue. Fields, in order: clone size, J gene, V gene, CDR3 length, CDR3 protein. Rows may omit the clone size; those that give it use once, few, many or a size class.

many	TRBJ1-1	TRBV20-1	11	SARKDRGQGAF
many	TRBJ1-2	TRBV9	11	ASSVVTGHGYT
few	TRBJ1-1	TRBV7-2	13	ASSRPGPGDTEAF
few	TRBJ1-4	TRBV29-1	12	SVGPGGPAGVLF
many	TRBJ2-7	TRBV20-1	9	SAEGQVEQY
-	TRBJ2-7	TRBV7-9	13	ASSFRDRARLKQY
many	TRBJ1-1	TRBV7-9	9	ASSSLMEAF
many	TRBJ1-2	TRBV7-2	10	ASSQTDYGYT
-	TRBJ2-2	TRBV11-2	11	ASSTIFTGELF
-	TRBJ1-1	TRBV2	13	ASEPTGGMNTEAF
many	TRBJ2-7	TRBV7-9	12	ASSLAGGNDEQY
many	TRBJ1-5	TRBV25-1	20	ASSEWRVSESCRGWDNQPQH
many	TRBJ1-2	TRBV7-9	13	ASSLSGQGWDGYT
-	TRBJ1-4	TRBV29-1	12	SVDGEGQREKLF
few	TRBJ2-6	TRBV6-5	15	ASSYPADRVGANVLT
-	TRBJ2-5	TRBV5-5	13	ASSQDGTIQETQY
-	TRBJ2-7	TRBV20-1	13	SARSGTGLLNEQY
few	TRBJ2-7	TRBV7-8	13	ASSQPGLGIYEQY
few	TRBJ1-1	TRBV9	10	ASSAGIPEAF
once	TRBJ1-6	TRBV24-1	11	ATGISYNSPLH
-	TRBJ2-7	TRBV7-9	13	ASRARGTVDYEQY
few	TRBJ1-1	TRBV7-8	12	ASSLPGHLTEAF
many	TRBJ1-3	TRBV19	12	ASIQGGSGNTIY
many	TRBJ1-5	TRBV10-3	11	AISSYSNQPQH
-	TRBJ1-5	TRBV19	14	ASSTDGTGMNQPQH
-	TRBJ1-4	TRBV2	13	ASSGQGIANEKLF
many	TRBJ1-1	TRBV24-1	11	ATSDGLNTEAF
few	TRBJ1-4	TRBV20-1	11	SAEGGFNEKLF
-	TRBJ1-2	TRBV29-1	10	SDSGTENGYT
many	TRBJ2-7	TRBV7-9	10	ASSRTGGEQY
-	TRBJ2-7	TRBV2	13	ASSPLGQGSYEQY
-	TRBJ1-2	TRBV6-1	9	ASSREAGYT
-	TRBJ2-7	TRBV19	12	ASSTFDPSYEQY
-	TRBJ1-1	TRBV4-1	14	ASSQSTGGAETEAF
many	TRBJ1-2	TRBV15	13	ATSRDGRANYGYT
-	TRBJ1-5	TRBV12-3/TRBV12-4	12	ASRIQGYQETQH
once	TRBJ1-5	TRBV20-1	15	SARAMGTVYSNQPQH
-	TRBJ1-5	TRBV24-1	14	ATSDIGQGIGETQH
once	TRBJ1-1	TRBV7-6	12	AAGQGKLGTEAF
-	TRBJ1-2	TRBV7-9	14	ASSHLVGGGSYGYT
-	TRBJ1-6	TRBV5-4	10	ASSLWPGELH
-	TRBJ2-7	TRBV20-1	13	SARDPSRGAYEQY
many	TRBJ1-5	TRBV29-1	11	SVGDVSNQPQH
-	TRBJ1-1	TRBV10-3	11	AISVGGLGEAF
-	TRBJ1-6	TRBV10-1	16	ASSEWPALRASNSPLH